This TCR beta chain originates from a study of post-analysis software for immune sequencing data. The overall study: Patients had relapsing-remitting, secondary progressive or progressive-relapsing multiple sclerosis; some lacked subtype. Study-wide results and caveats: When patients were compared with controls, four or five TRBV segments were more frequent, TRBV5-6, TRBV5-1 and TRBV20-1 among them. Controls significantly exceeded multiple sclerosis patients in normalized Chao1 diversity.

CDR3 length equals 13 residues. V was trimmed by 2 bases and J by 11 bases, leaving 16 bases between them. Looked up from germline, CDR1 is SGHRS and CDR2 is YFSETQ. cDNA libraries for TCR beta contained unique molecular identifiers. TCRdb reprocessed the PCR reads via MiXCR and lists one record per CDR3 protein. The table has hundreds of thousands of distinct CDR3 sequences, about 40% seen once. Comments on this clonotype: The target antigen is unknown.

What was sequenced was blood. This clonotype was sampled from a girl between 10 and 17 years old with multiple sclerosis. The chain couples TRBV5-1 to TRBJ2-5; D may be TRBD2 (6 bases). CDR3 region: CASSLPSANEQYF. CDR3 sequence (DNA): TGCGCCAGCAGCTTACCTAGCGCGAATGAGCAGTACTTC. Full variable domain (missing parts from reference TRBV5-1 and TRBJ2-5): KAGVTQTPRYLIKTRGQQVTLSCSPISGHRSVSWYQQTPGQGLQFLFEYFSETQRNKGNFPGRFSGRQFSNSRSEMNVSTLELGDSALYLCASSLPSANEQYFGPGTRLLVL.